This T cell receptor beta chain emerged from a study of shared clonotypes between healthy human individuals. Terminally differentiated effector memory CD45RA+ cells were excluded from the naive CD8 cells, which were CD45RO-negative and positively selected for CCR7. Produced via immunoSEQ multiplex PCR; TCRdb's table is partial and in-frame only. Among around 640,000 clones listed, roughly 95% were seen once. V dropped 0 bases and J dropped 4 bases, with 11 bases sitting between them. Germline CDR1 reads SGDLS; CDR2 reads YYNGEE. The CDR3 sequence is 15 residues long. This sequence originates from a woman aged 25 to 39 in good health. Sequencing was done on a sample of naive CD8+ T cells sorted from blood. The chain has TRBV9 and TRBJ2-1, with TRBD2 as a possible D gene (6 bases). The CDR3 coding sequence is TGTGCCAGCAGCGTAGGGGTAGCGGAGTACAATGAGCAGTTCTTC. The encoded protein is CASSVGVAEYNEQFF. The variable domain in full, completed from reference TRBV9 and TRBJ2-1, reads DSGVTQTPKHLITATGQRVTLRCSPRSGDLSVYWYQQSLDQGLQFLIQYYNGEERAKGNILERFSAQQFPDLHSELNLSSLELGDSALYFCASSVGVAEYNEQFFGPGTRLTVL.